This T cell receptor beta chain derives from a study of T cells in Graves' hyperthyroidism and ophthalmopathy. What was amplified from RNA transcripts were TCR beta CDR3 regions. Primed by the HTBI set, a first-round RT-PCR was run on the TCR CDR3. TCRdb passed the multiplex PCR reads through MiXCR, listing each CDR3 protein once. The sample yields roughly 300,000 distinct CDR3 sequences, about 25% seen once. The junction had 2 bases not matched to a gene; V was cut back by 5 bases and J by 5 bases. The CDR3 loop spans 12 amino acids. CDR1 is MNHEY, CDR2 SVGAGI, per germline. This clonotype was detected ten times or more. Uncontrolled infection, other autoimmune disease, pregnancy or lactation excluded patients.

V usage is TRBV6-5 and J usage is TRBJ1-1; 7 nucleotides align to TRBD1. Input material: blood. The clonotype comes from a man between 35 and 55 years old with Graves' hyperthyroidism that later progressed to Graves' ophthalmopathy. CDR3 DNA sequence: TGTGCCAGCAGTCAGGGGGGTACTGAAGCTTTCTTT. The encoded protein is CASSQGGTEAFF.